These 28 T cell receptor beta chains were sequenced from one sample in a study of blood T cell repertoires in COVID-19. Profiling relied on immunoSEQ multiplex PCR, and the TCRdb table lists in-frame clones only, not all of them. This table holds roughly 220,000 clones, roughly 82% found once. Sequenced: peripheral blood. Receptors originate from a woman between 35 and 50 years old who had recovered from COVID-19.

V gene TRBV5-3 combines with J gene TRBJ1-1; D gene unclear. TRBV5-3 is an ORF, with its function uncertain. The CDR3 sequence is 10 residues long. V dropped 4 bases and J dropped 11 bases, with 9 bases sitting between them. The CDR3 DNA is TGTGCCAGAAGCCGAGGTCGGGCTTTCTTT. It yields the protein CARSRGRAFF.

The rearrangement links TRBV7-2 to TRBJ2-3; 7 bases fit TRBD2. The CDR3 length is 15 residues. With V trimmed by 1 base and J by 2 bases, 3 bases remained unmatched. CDR1 SGHTA and CDR2 FQGNSA come from the germline V gene. The CDR3 loop reads CASSLGGGNTDTQYF. The DNA of the CDR3 is TGTGCCAGCAGCTTAGGGGGGGGAAACACAGATACGCAGTATTTT.

V and J are TRBV5-6 and TRBJ1-1; D gene ambiguous. In germline, CDR1 is SGHDT, CDR2 YYEEEE. V was cut by 7 bases and J by 1 base, with 11 bases left in between. The CDR3 sequence is 13 residues long. CDR3 sequence: CASRFGENTEAFF. The CDR3 nucleotides read TGTGCCAGCCGTTTCGGGGAGAACACTGAAGCTTTCTTT.

The rearrangement joins TRBV3-1 (or the pseudogene TRBV3-2) to TRBJ2-1; 12 bases are shared with TRBD2. The junction had 11 bases not matched to a gene; V was cut back by 0 bases and J by 14 bases. The germline V gene encodes CDR1 LGHDT and CDR2 YNNKEL (reference sequence). CDR3 size: 16 residues. CDR3 sequence: CASSQESRASGGAKFF. CDR3 in DNA: TGTGCCAGCAGCCAAGAGTCTAGGGCTAGCGGGGGGGCAAAGTTCTTC.

This clone showed up just a few times. The rearrangement links TRBV5-8 to TRBJ1-5, with a tentative D call TRBD1 (6 bases). The V gene lost 0 bases and the J gene lost 2 bases, with 12 bases spanning the gap. The CDR3 runs 16 residues. Germline V CDR1 and CDR2: SGHTS, YDEGEE. CDR3 protein: CASSLEQGLGNQPQHF. As DNA, the CDR3 is TGTGCCAGCAGCTTGGAGCAGGGGCTCGGCAATCAGCCCCAGCATTTT.

This sequence joins TRBV4-1 and TRBJ2-7; D not resolved. The CDR3 is made up of 14 amino acids. The germline V gene has CDR1 MGHRA and CDR2 YSYEKL. Trimming cost V 1 base and J 3 bases, with 10 bases left between them. CDR3 sequence (DNA): TGCGCCAGCAGCCAAGGGCCCCTCAACTACGAGCAGTACTTC. Its protein is CASSQGPLNYEQYF.

Comments on this clone: The junction departs from germline at one end; a sequencing error may be responsible. The chain recombines TRBV7-7 with TRBJ2-1; TRBD1 or TRBD2 may be the D gene (6 bases each). Germline CDR1 SSHAT, CDR2 FNYEAQ (reference sequence). This CDR3 has 13 residues. The CDR3 DNA is TGTGCTAGCAGCCTAGCGAGGGGGAATGAGCAGTTCTTC. The encoded protein is CASSLARGNEQFF.

The genes are TRBV7-9 and TRBJ1-1; D possibly corresponds to TRBD1 (6 bases). The germline gives CDR1 SEHNR, CDR2 FQNEAQ (reference sequence). The V end lost 5 bases, the J end lost 0 bases, and 16 bases lay between the germline ends. This CDR3 spans 16 amino acids. CDR3 nucleotides: TGTGCCAGCAGCCCCACAGGGTTCTTAATGAACACTGAAGCTTTCTTT. Protein product: CASSPTGFLMNTEAFF.

This clone was observed a handful of times. This sequence joins TRBV20-1 and TRBJ2-5; D not certain. The CDR3 has 11 amino acids. Germline loops: CDR1 DFQATT, CDR2 SNEGSKA (reference sequence). The V and J ends lost 6 bases and 2 bases respectively, with 7 bases between them. In DNA, the CDR3 is TGCAGTGCGAGGAAACAAGAGACCCAGTACTTC. It translates to CSARKQETQYF.

V gene TRBV7-9 combines with J gene TRBJ1-1; 8 bases map to TRBD1. Per germline, CDR1 SEHNR and CDR2 FQNEAQ (reference sequence). CDR3 length: 15 residues. The V segment lost 4 bases and the J segment 4 bases; nucleotides outside the gene matches: 8. The CDR3 sequence: CASSYRGAGGTEAFF. CDR3 nucleotide sequence: TGTGCCAGCAGCTACAGGGGGGCAGGGGGCACTGAAGCTTTCTTT.

The chain links TRBV9 to TRBJ1-6, with D tentatively TRBD1 (6 bases). The CDR3 consists of 16 residues. V was trimmed by 3 bases and J by 9 bases, leaving 19 bases between them. Germline V gene data show CDR1 as SGDLS and CDR2 as YYNGEE. The CDR3 here is CASSGTGTPMGSPLHF. Here the CDR3 DNA reads TGTGCCAGCAGCGGGACCGGGACACCTATGGGTTCACCCCTCCACTTT.

To note about this clone: Relative to the germline gene, one junction end is altered; a read error may explain this. The chain recombines TRBV5-5 with TRBJ2-3, with 12 bases lining up with TRBD1. The CDR3 spans 16 residues. CDR1 and CDR2 (germline): SGHKS, YYEKEE (reference sequence). The CDR3 spells CASSSAGTGGTDTQYF. The CDR3 bases are TGTGCCAGCAGCTCGGCCGGGACAGGGGGCACTGATACGCAGTATTTT.

The J gene is TRBJ2-7, the V gene TRBV2; weak D call: TRBD2 (5 bases). From germline, CDR1 is SNHLY and CDR2 FYNNEI. The CDR3 is made up of 12 amino acids. V lost 8 bases to trimming and J lost 3 bases, with 11 bases between them. CDR3 nucleotides: TGTGCCAGCGGGGAGTTCAGCTACGAGCAGTACTTC. Amino acids: CASGEFSYEQYF.

The chain combines TRBV18 with TRBJ2-2, with TRBD1 matching 9 bases. Trimming cost V 2 bases and J 1 base; bases outside gene matches: 2. Germline V lookup: CDR1 KGHSH, CDR2 LQKENI. This CDR3 spans 16 amino acids. CDR3 region: CASSPRGQGNTGELFF. As DNA, the CDR3 is TGTGCCAGCTCACCAAGGGGACAGGGGAACACCGGGGAGCTGTTTTTT.

The chain is built from TRBV6-2 or TRBV6-3 and TRBJ2-1; 10 bases are shared with TRBD2. The CDR3 is 16 residues long. The V gene's germline CDR1 is MNHEY and CDR2 SVGEGT. The V segment lost 4 bases and the J segment 0 bases; nucleotides outside the gene matches: 3. The CDR3 is CASSLASGSSYNEQFF. The DNA for the CDR3 is TGTGCCAGCAGTTTAGCTAGCGGGAGCTCCTACAATGAGCAGTTCTTC.

The chain joins TRBV27 to TRBJ1-5; D unclear. The CDR3 sequence is 15 residues long. Looked up from germline, CDR1 is MNHEY and CDR2 is SMNVEV (reference sequence). Trimming took off 3 bases at V and 3 bases at J, with 12 bases between the two ends. This CDR3 is CASSLVAGNNQPQHF. CDR3 nucleotides: TGTGCCAGCAGTTTGGTAGCGGGGAACAATCAGCCCCAGCATTTT.

The V and J genes are TRBV5-1 and TRBJ2-1; 7 bases fit TRBD1. CDR3 length: 15 amino acids. Germline V gene sequence: CDR1 SGHRS, CDR2 YFSETQ. Trimming took 2 bases from V and 5 from J; bases not matched to a gene: 7. The CDR3 spells CASSLLQGQDNEQFF. The DNA of the CDR3 is TGCGCCAGCAGCTTACTACAGGGGCAGGACAATGAGCAGTTCTTC.

The chain is built from TRBV11-2 and TRBJ2-5; a weak D match, TRBD1 (5 bases). The germline V and J ends were trimmed by 1 base and 4 bases, with 7 bases remaining between them. The CDR3 has 13 amino acids. The germline V gene encodes CDR1 SGHAT and CDR2 FQNNGV. The CDR3 DNA sequence: TGTGCCAGCAGCTTAGGACAGAGAGAGACCCAGTACTTC. Translation: CASSLGQRETQYF.

The J gene is TRBJ1-6, the V gene TRBV5-1; D perhaps matches TRBD1 (5 bases). Germline V CDR1 and CDR2: SGHRS, YFSETQ. The CDR3 has 14 amino acids. V dropped 4 bases and J dropped 10 bases, with 15 bases sitting between them. Written as DNA, the CDR3 is TGCGCCAGCAGCGCCCAGGGAGGAGGATCACCCCTCCACTTT. Translation: CASSAQGGGSPLHF. Full variable domain (outside the CDR3, taken from reference TRBV5-1 and TRBJ1-6): KAGVTQTPRYLIKTRGQQVTLSCSPISGHRSVSWYQQTPGQGLQFLFEYFSETQRNKGNFPGRFSGRQFSNSRSEMNVSTLELGDSALYLCASSAQGGGSPLHFGNGTRLTVT.

The chain has TRBV2 and TRBJ2-3; maybe TRBD1 (5 bases). Germline V gene sequence: CDR1 SNHLY, CDR2 FYNNEI. The CDR3 has 12 amino acids. V gave up 3 bases and J gave up 4 bases, with 5 bases separating them. The CDR3: CASSEGPDTQYF. CDR3 coding DNA: TGTGCCAGCAGTGAGGGGCCAGATACGCAGTATTTT.

This clone appeared a few times. The chain combines TRBV29-1 with TRBJ2-3; TRBD1 agrees at 7 bases. The CDR3 totals 12 residues. Trimming removed 7 bases from V and 1 base from J; junction bases left unmatched: 2. In germline, CDR1 is SQVTM, CDR2 ANQGSEA. CDR3 sequence (DNA): TGCAGCGGTGGGACAGGCACAGATACGCAGTATTTT. It codes for CSGGTGTDTQYF.

The rearrangement links TRBV19 to TRBJ1-3, with a tentative D call TRBD1 (5 bases). V lost 4 bases, J lost 2 bases, and 6 bases lay in between. CDR3 length: 13 amino acids. The V gene's germline CDR1 is LNHDA and CDR2 SQIVND (reference sequence). CDR3 protein: CASSTGTGNTIYF. In nucleotides, the CDR3 is TGTGCCAGTAGTACAGGGACTGGAAACACCATATATTTT.

This clone has a single count. The chain combines TRBV7-8 with TRBJ1-2, with D possibly TRBD1 on 6 matching bases. CDR3 length: 15 amino acids. The V end lost 4 bases, the J end lost 0 bases, and 12 bases lay between the germline ends. Germline loops: CDR1 SGHVS, CDR2 FQNEAQ. Here the CDR3 reads CASSSGQPTNYGYTF. DNA of the CDR3: TGTGCCAGCAGCTCAGGACAGCCTACTAACTATGGCTACACCTTC.

This chain connects TRBV7-2 to TRBJ2-7, with D perhaps TRBD2 (7 bases). The CDR3 has 18 residues. Germline assignment: CDR1 SGHTA and CDR2 FQGNSA. The germline V and J ends were trimmed by 1 base and 4 bases, with 23 bases remaining between them. The CDR3 DNA sequence: TGTGCCAGCAGCTTAGGGGACCCTGGGGGGGCGCTTAGTTACGAGCAGTACTTC. Its protein product is CASSLGDPGGALSYEQYF.

V is TRBV6-2 or TRBV6-3 and J is TRBJ1-2; D gene uncertain. Germline V CDR1 and CDR2: MNHEY, SVGEGT. The V end lost 2 bases, the J end lost 4 bases, and 8 bases lay between the germline ends. This CDR3 is 13 amino acids long. CDR3 sequence reads: CASSYELVYGYTF. The CDR3 DNA is TGTGCCAGCAGTTACGAACTGGTCTATGGCTACACCTTC.

The gene calls are TRBV7-2 and TRBJ2-7; unclear D gene. This CDR3 has 17 residues. Trimming pared 5 bases from V and 3 bases from J, leaving 23 bases between. CDR1 is SGHTA and CDR2 is FQGNSA in the germline V gene. CDR3 nucleotides: TGTGCCAGCAGCCCACTAAGAGACCCCTACATCCACTACGAGCAGTACTTC. It encodes CASSPLRDPYIHYEQYF.

The V and J genes are TRBV10-2 and TRBJ2-1; 10 bases match TRBD2. The junction had 9 bases not matched to a gene; V was cut back by 2 bases and J by 8 bases. Germline V CDR1 and CDR2: WSHSY, SAAADI. There are 16 residues in the CDR3. This CDR3 is CASSEGGSGGSDEQFF. The CDR3 coding sequence is TGCGCCAGCAGTGAGGGAGGTAGCGGGGGGTCCGATGAGCAGTTCTTC.

The chain uses TRBV13 and TRBJ2-1; 7 nucleotides align to TRBD1. Germline V gene data show CDR1 as PRHDT and CDR2 as FYEKMQ (reference sequence). The CDR3 is 13 residues long. Germline trimming cut 4 bases from V and 6 bases from J; bases unmatched to any gene: 3. CDR3 in DNA: TGTGCCAGCAGCTCTAACAGGGGCAATGAGCAGTTCTTC. Amino acid sequence: CASSSNRGNEQFF.